Listed here are 5 T cell receptor beta chains from one sample, sequenced in a study of blood T cells in healthy people across ages. Alongside a J-beta primer mix, a sample-barcoded 5' primer served in a second PCR lasting about 6 to 12 cycles. TCRdb called the 5' RACE reads again in MiXCR, with one record for every CDR3 protein. Among some 1.5 million distinct CDR3 sequences listed, about 45% were seen once. The specimen was blood. All receptors derive from a woman aged 18-35 years in good health.

The chain combines TRBV29-1 with TRBJ2-3; D is perhaps TRBD2 (6 bases). V dropped 4 bases and J dropped 1 base, with 18 bases sitting between them. The CDR3 runs to 16 residues. Germline assignment: CDR1 SQVTM and CDR2 ANQGSEA. The CDR3 protein is CSVGATEGGGTDTQYF. CDR3 coding DNA: TGCAGCGTTGGAGCTACGGAAGGCGGGGGCACAGATACGCAGTATTTT.

The chain has TRBV12-3 or TRBV12-4 and TRBJ2-1, with 7 bases that match TRBD1. This CDR3 is 12 amino acids long. V gave up 6 bases and J gave up 8 bases; unmatched junction bases: 4. CDR3 in amino acids: CASRGQSDEQFF. CDR3 in DNA: TGTGCCAGCAGGGGACAGTCGGATGAGCAGTTCTTC.

The chain is built from TRBV7-2 and TRBJ2-1, with TRBD2 matching over 9 bases. Germline loops: CDR1 SGHTA, CDR2 FQGNSA. The CDR3 length is 15 residues. Trimming at V came to 6 bases and at J to 8 bases, leaving 11 bases not matched to a gene. CDR3 amino acids: CASSSTGTSTHEQFF. Here the CDR3 DNA reads TGTGCCAGCAGTTCTACCGGGACTAGCACCCATGAGCAGTTCTTC.

V and J are TRBV29-1 and TRBJ2-7; D is unclear. The J call is doubtful: the DNA matches TRBJ2-5 better. This CDR3 has 12 residues. Germline V lookup: CDR1 SQVTM, CDR2 ANQGSEA. CDR3 loop: CSVDPWGETQYF. CDR3 DNA: TGCAGCGTTGATCCCTGGGGAGAGACCCAGTACTTC.

The CDR3 nucleotides read TGTGCCAGCAGCCCCCGACGGACAGCTTACACAGATACGCAGTATTTT. As protein: CASSPRRTAYTDTQYF. The rearrangement uses TRBV14 and TRBJ2-3, with D tentatively TRBD1 (6 bases). CDR3 length equals 16 residues. CDR1 SGHDN and CDR2 FVKESK come from the germline V gene. V gave up 4 bases and J gave up 2 bases, with 16 bases separating them.